Detailed here is one TCR beta chain. Per the authors' pipeline: Reference gene primer amplification gave nucleated cell count estimates. Generated by immunoSEQ multiplex PCR, the TCRdb table keeps only in-frame clones and is missing some. V and J calls and clone size are those listed in that table; D and trimming were worked out from the DNA. The profile shows approximately 110,000 clones, roughly 85% of them singletons. CDR3 length equals 12 residues. Germline V gene sequence: CDR1 GTSNPN, CDR2 SVGIG (reference sequence). J gave up 5 bases and V 1 base, and 1 base lay outside the gene matches. This sample was included in a study of blood T cell repertoires in COVID-19. Study at large: T cells, B-cell-depleted T cells, or PBMCs provided the cDNA or gDNA that served as material.

The receptor comes from a man aged 45-60 years with acute or convalescent COVID-19. What was sequenced was peripheral blood. The V gene is TRBV30, the J gene TRBJ1-2; 7 nucleotides agree with TRBD1. The CDR3 spells CAWSEGQYGYTF. CDR3 DNA: TGTGCCTGGAGTGAGGGACAGTATGGCTACACCTTC.